A selection of T cell receptor beta chains follows, all from one sample in a study of identical twins. TCRdb analysed the 5' RACE reads with MiXCR anew, one entry per CDR3 protein. The profile shows about 730,000 distinct CDR3 sequences, approximately 22% of them singletons. A further study also used this sample, focusing on T cells expressing NK-cell markers.

The sequenced sample was PBMCs. The receptor source for this set is a woman under 30 in good health. CDR3s include the opening cysteine and the closing phenylalanine or tryptophan. The D gene is left open where the match is weak. Clone sizes are given selectively: once, few, many, or a class where the clone is expanded.

size: NA; D: NA; J: TRBJ1-2; V: TRBV9; CDR3: CASSAARGTSLGYGYTF; DNA: TGTGCCAGCAGCGCAGCGCGAGGGACCTCCCTGGGATATGGCTACACCTTC
size: NA; D: TRBD1; J: TRBJ2-1; V: TRBV5-1; CDR3: CASSSGTVALREQFF; DNA: TGCGCCAGCAGCTCCGGGACAGTCGCTTTGCGTGAGCAGTTCTTC
size: NA; D: TRBD1; J: TRBJ2-1; V: TRBV18; CDR3: CASSPSDRGHNEQFF; DNA: TGTGCCAGCTCACCATCGGACAGGGGCCACAATGAGCAGTTCTTC
size: few; D: NA; J: TRBJ1-5; V: TRBV20-1; CDR3: CSARRGEGQPQHF; DNA: TGCAGTGCCAGACGGGGGGAGGGTCAGCCCCAGCATTTT
size: few; D: NA; J: TRBJ2-1; V: TRBV12-3/TRBV12-4; CDR3: CASTLGLKLRNEQFF; DNA: TGTGCCAGCACTCTGGGGCTCAAGCTAAGGAATGAGCAGTTCTTC
size: NA; D: NA; J: TRBJ1-2; V: TRBV5-1; CDR3: CASSRASRGTTNYGYTF; DNA: TGCGCCAGCAGCCGGGCCTCGCGGGGAACAACTAACTATGGCTACACCTTC
size: NA; D: TRBD2; J: TRBJ2-3; V: TRBV20-1; CDR3: CSVRAGGTDTQYF; DNA: TGCAGTGTAAGGGCGGGGGGCACAGATACGCAGTATTTT
size: few; D: TRBD2; J: TRBJ2-3; V: TRBV9; CDR3: CASSFSGKVDTQYF; DNA: TGTGCCAGCAGCTTTAGCGGGAAAGTAGATACGCAGTATTTT
size: few; D: NA; J: TRBJ2-2; V: TRBV12-3/TRBV12-4; CDR3: CASSLPFAGELFF; DNA: TGTGCCAGCAGTTTACCCTTCGCTGGGGAGCTGTTTTTT
size: NA; D: NA; J: TRBJ2-5; V: TRBV20-1; CDR3: CSARVRTQYF; DNA: TGCAGTGCTAGGGTTAGGACCCAGTACTTC
size: many; D: NA; J: TRBJ1-2; V: TRBV7-2; CDR3: CASSLGWTNYGYTF; DNA: TGTGCCAGCAGCTTAGGCTGGACTAACTATGGCTACACCTTC
size: few; D: NA; J: TRBJ1-5; V: TRBV10-3; CDR3: CAISQGQGDMHF; DNA: TGTGCCATCAGCCAGGGACAAGGTGATATGCATTTT
size: few; D: NA; J: TRBJ1-1; V: TRBV7-2; CDR3: CASSVSPGLQMGAFF; DNA: TGTGCCAGCAGCGTAAGTCCGGGACTCCAAATGGGAGCTTTCTTT
size: few; D: TRBD2; J: TRBJ2-7; V: TRBV20-1; CDR3: CSARDSGNTYEQYF; DNA: TGCAGTGCTAGAGATAGCGGGAATACCTACGAGCAGTACTTC
size: NA; D: TRBD1; J: TRBJ1-2; V: TRBV20-1; CDR3: CSARDFRDRESYGYTF; DNA: TGCAGTGCTAGAGACTTCCGGGACAGGGAAAGCTATGGCTACACCTTC
size: few; D: NA; J: TRBJ1-2; V: TRBV20-1; CDR3: CSAPSQGMGYGYTF; DNA: TGCAGTGCCCCCTCTCAAGGGATGGGCTATGGCTACACCTTC
size: many; D: NA; J: TRBJ2-1; V: TRBV10-3; CDR3: CAISRTGNEQFF; DNA: TGTGCCATCAGCCGTACAGGGAATGAGCAGTTCTTC
size: NA; D: NA; J: TRBJ1-1; V: TRBV7-3; CDR3: CASSISGGTEAFF; DNA: TGTGCCAGCAGTATTTCGGGCGGCACTGAAGCTTTCTTT
size: NA; D: NA; J: TRBJ2-1; V: TRBV20-1; CDR3: CSANPTSVGSYEQFF; DNA: TGCAGTGCTAACCCGACTAGTGTGGGATCGTATGAGCAGTTCTTC
size: NA; D: NA; J: TRBJ2-7; V: TRBV3-1; CDR3: CASSPRGSFYEQYF; DNA: TGTGCCAGCAGCCCCCGGGGTAGCTTCTACGAGCAGTACTTC
size: few; D: TRBD2; J: TRBJ2-3; V: TRBV20-1; CDR3: CSASKLAVTDTQYF; DNA: TGCAGTGCCAGCAAGCTAGCGGTCACAGATACGCAGTATTTT
size: few; D: TRBD1; J: TRBJ2-1; V: TRBV3-1; CDR3: CASSFRQGLINEQFF; DNA: TGTGCCAGCAGCTTCCGACAGGGCTTAATCAATGAGCAGTTCTTC
size: few; D: NA; J: TRBJ1-1; V: TRBV6-2/TRBV6-3; CDR3: CASSPATGWVTEAFF; DNA: TGTGCCAGCAGTCCCGCGACAGGTTGGGTCACTGAAGCTTTCTTT
size: few; D: NA; J: TRBJ2-3; V: TRBV7-9; CDR3: CASSSHRAGTDTQYF; DNA: TGTGCCAGCAGCTCACATAGGGCCGGAACAGATACGCAGTATTTT
size: NA; D: NA; J: TRBJ1-4; V: TRBV20-1; CDR3: CSASRMGTGEKLFF; DNA: TGCAGTGCTTCCCGGATGGGCACGGGTGAAAAACTGTTTTTT
size: NA; D: TRBD1; J: TRBJ1-4; V: TRBV12-3/TRBV12-4; CDR3: CASSFWTGLNEKLFF; DNA: TGTGCCAGCAGTTTCTGGACAGGGCTAAATGAAAAACTGTTTTTT
size: NA; D: NA; J: TRBJ2-7; V: TRBV5-1; CDR3: CASSLQGVDEQYF; DNA: TGCGCCAGCAGCTTGCAGGGTGTGGACGAGCAGTACTTC
size: NA; D: TRBD1; J: TRBJ1-2; V: TRBV9; CDR3: CASSADPQGGNYGYTF; DNA: TGTGCCAGCAGCGCAGACCCTCAGGGGGGGAACTATGGCTACACCTTC
size: NA; D: NA; J: TRBJ1-6; V: TRBV18; CDR3: CASSPQGEGNSPLHF; DNA: TGTGCCAGCTCACCACAGGGGGAAGGTAATTCACCCCTCCACTTT
size: NA; D: NA; J: TRBJ2-5; V: TRBV5-1; CDR3: CASSLDILGETQYF; DNA: TGCGCCAGCAGCCTAGACATTTTGGGAGAGACCCAGTACTTC
size: few; D: NA; J: TRBJ2-5; V: TRBV25-1; CDR3: CASTRSLGTQYF; DNA: TGTGCCAGCACTCGTTCTCTGGGGACCCAGTACTTC
size: many; D: NA; J: TRBJ2-2; V: TRBV7-2; CDR3: CASSLAGIGELFF; DNA: TGTGCCAGCAGCCTAGCCGGGATCGGGGAGCTGTTTTTT
size: NA; D: NA; J: TRBJ2-2; V: TRBV20-1; CDR3: CSARGETGELFF; DNA: TGCAGTGCTAGGGGGGAAACCGGGGAGCTGTTTTTT
size: few; D: NA; J: TRBJ2-5; V: TRBV20-1; CDR3: CSFLFSHGEETQYF; DNA: TGCAGTTTCCTATTTAGTCACGGGGAAGAGACCCAGTACTTC
size: many; D: NA; J: TRBJ2-1; V: TRBV12-3/TRBV12-4; CDR3: CASGPVGEEQFF; DNA: TGTGCCAGCGGGCCGGTGGGGGAAGAGCAGTTCTTC
size: NA; D: NA; J: TRBJ2-7; V: TRBV6-1; CDR3: CASGEAVLSAYEQYF; DNA: TGTGCCAGCGGCGAAGCGGTGCTCAGCGCCTACGAGCAGTACTTC
size: NA; D: TRBD1; J: TRBJ2-3; V: TRBV5-6; CDR3: CASSPPGGWLQYF; DNA: TGTGCCAGCAGCCCCCCAGGGGGCTGGCTGCAGTATTTT
size: few; D: NA; J: TRBJ2-7; V: TRBV5-6; CDR3: CASSLENYEQYF; DNA: TGTGCCAGCAGCTTAGAAAACTACGAGCAGTACTTC
size: NA; D: TRBD1; J: TRBJ2-7; V: TRBV7-6; CDR3: CASKPTGVDYEQYF; DNA: TGTGCCAGCAAGCCGACAGGGGTCGACTACGAGCAGTACTTC
size: NA; D: TRBD1; J: TRBJ1-2; V: TRBV10-3; CDR3: CAITATGGSYGYTF; DNA: TGTGCCATCACCGCGACAGGGGGCAGCTATGGCTACACCTTC
size: few; D: NA; J: TRBJ2-1; V: TRBV29-1; CDR3: CSVPEQFF; DNA: TGCAGCGTCCCCGAGCAGTTCTTC
size: few; D: NA; J: TRBJ2-1; V: TRBV7-9; CDR3: CASSQPGGRPHEQFF; DNA: TGTGCCAGCAGCCAACCGGGGGGCCGTCCCCATGAGCAGTTCTTC
size: few; D: NA; J: TRBJ1-6; V: TRBV20-1; CDR3: CSDKRYRDTNSPLHF; DNA: TGCAGTGATAAACGTTACAGGGATACCAATTCACCCCTCCACTTT
size: many; D: TRBD1; J: TRBJ2-2; V: TRBV20-1; CDR3: CSASGQGLNTGELFF; DNA: TGCAGTGCTAGCGGACAGGGGCTTAACACCGGGGAGCTGTTTTTT